Listed below are T cell receptor beta chains from one sample, sequenced in a study of CD4 T cells in relation to SARS-CoV-2 and coronaviruses. Sequencing used immunoSEQ multiplex PCR; TCRdb keeps in-frame clones, though not all of them. The data show some 65,000 clones, over 70% seen once. Sequenced sample: memory CD4+ T cells from PBMCs. All receptors derive from a human donor in good health. The CDR3 runs from the conserved cysteine through the conserved F or W. Fields, in order: clone size, CDR3 length, D gene, J gene, V gene, CDR3 DNA, CDR3 protein. The D gene is left open where the match is weak. The listing skips clone size in some rows; elsewhere it reads once, few, many or a size class.

>-|15|TRBD2|TRBJ2-3|TRBV5-1
TGCGCCAGTAGATCCGGGACTAGCGGTGCTCATACGCAGTATTTT
CASRSGTSGAHTQYF
>-|14|TRBD1|TRBJ2-1|TRBV6-5
TGTGCCAGCAGCGGACAGGGGGCCGGGAATGAGCAGTTCTTC
CASSGQGAGNEQFF
>-|15|-|TRBJ1-4|TRBV5-1
TGCGCCAGCAGCTTGCTCGGGACTCCCAATGAAAAACTGTTTTTT
CASSLLGTPNEKLFF
>-|11|TRBD2|TRBJ2-1|TRBV20-1
TGCAGCGGGACTAGCTTTAGTGAGCAGTTCTTC
CSGTSFSEQFF
>-|15|TRBD1|TRBJ2-2|TRBV5-1
TGCGCCAGCAGCCCCGGGACAGGGGACACCGGGGAGCTGTTTTTT
CASSPGTGDTGELFF
>-|12|-|TRBJ2-7|TRBV20-1
TGCAGTGCTAGTCCCCGACCCTACGAGCAGTACTTC
CSASPRPYEQYF
>-|16|-|TRBJ1-4|TRBV9
TGTGCCAGCAGCGTAGGGTCGGATATAGGCGGTGAAAAACTGTTTTTT
CASSVGSDIGGEKLFF
>-|16|-|TRBJ1-6|TRBV30
TGTGCCTGGAGTGTAGGGCCGGACAGACTGAATTCACCCCTCCACTTT
CAWSVGPDRLNSPLHF
>-|14|-|TRBJ1-4|TRBV16
TGTGCCAGCAGCCTTCACGAGGGGTCTGAAAAACTGTTTTTT
CASSLHEGSEKLFF
>-|16|-|TRBJ2-2|TRBV5-1
TGCGCCAGCAGCTTGGTAGCGCAGGGTCTTTCCGGGGAGCTGTTTTTT
CASSLVAQGLSGELFF
>-|17|-|TRBJ1-3|TRBV4-1
TGCGCCAGCAGCCAAGATCCAGGGCAAAGTTCTGGAAACACCATATATTTT
CASSQDPGQSSGNTIYF
>-|14|TRBD1|TRBJ1-1|TRBV7-8
TGTGCCAGCAGCTTCGCTCAGGGGGACACTGAAGCTTTCTTT
CASSFAQGDTEAFF
>-|14|-|TRBJ2-7|TRBV6-5
TGTGCCAGCAGGACCGGGACGGCCTCCCGCGAGCAGTACTTC
CASRTGTASREQYF
>-|14|TRBD2|TRBJ2-7|TRBV13
TGTGCCAGCAGCTTAGAGCGGGATTCCTACGAGCAGTACTTC
CASSLERDSYEQYF
>-|13|TRBD1|TRBJ2-7|TRBV12-3/TRBV12-4
TGTGCCAGCAGCACGACAGGGGCTGGGGAGCAGTACTTC
CASSTTGAGEQYF
>few|12|-|TRBJ2-5|TRBV30
TGTGCCTGGAGTGTATCTGGAGAGACCCAGTACTTC
CAWSVSGETQYF
>-|16|TRBD2|TRBJ2-2|TRBV7-3
TGTGCCAGCAGCCCCTCTAGCGGGACGAACACCGGGGAGCTGTTTTTT
CASSPSSGTNTGELFF
>-|15|TRBD1|TRBJ1-5|TRBV2
TGTGCCAGCAGTAACGACAGGGGAAACGATCAGCCCCAGCATTTT
CASSNDRGNDQPQHF
>-|14|-|TRBJ1-1|TRBV29-1
TGCAGCGTTGAAGGGGGCAGGGGAGTCACTGAAGCTTTCTTT
CSVEGGRGVTEAFF
>-|12|-|TRBJ2-6|TRBV25-1
TGTGCCAGCCAATCTGGGGCCAACGTCCTGACTTTC
CASQSGANVLTF
>-|13|TRBD1|TRBJ1-2|TRBV6-5
TGTGCCAGCAGCCAGGGACAGCGCTATGGCTACACCTTC
CASSQGQRYGYTF
>once|13|-|TRBJ2-7|TRBV6-1
TGTGCCAGCAGTGAACTGACAGTCCGCGAGCAGTACTTC
CASSELTVREQYF
>-|15|TRBD1|TRBJ2-5|TRBV7-2
TGTGCCAGCAGCACCGACAGGGGGCTGTGGGAGACCCAGTACTTC
CASSTDRGLWETQYF
>once|14|-|TRBJ1-4|TRBV5-8
TGTGCCAGCAGCTTGCGCGGTACAGATGAAAAACTGTTTTTT
CASSLRGTDEKLFF
>-|15|-|TRBJ2-5|TRBV24-1
TGTGCCACCAGTGATTTGCAAGGCAGCGGAGAGACCCAGTACTTC
CATSDLQGSGETQYF
>-|13|-|TRBJ2-7|TRBV7-2
TGTGCCAGCAGTTGGGACGCCGGCTACGAGCAGTACTTC
CASSWDAGYEQYF
>-|11|-|TRBJ1-2|TRBV2
TGTGCCAGCAGTGTGGCCTATGGCTACACCTTC
CASSVAYGYTF
>-|13|-|TRBJ2-1|TRBV30
TGTGCCTGGAGGCCAGATTCCTACAATGAGCAGTTCTTC
CAWRPDSYNEQFF
>-|13|TRBD1|TRBJ1-2|TRBV29-1
TGCAGCGTTGAAGAGGGACAGGGGAATGGCTACACCTTC
CSVEEGQGNGYTF
>-|14|-|TRBJ2-2|TRBV20-1
TGCAGTGCTAGTTCAGGGCCCAACACCGGGGAGCTGTTTTTT
CSASSGPNTGELFF
>-|14|-|TRBJ1-2|TRBV7-2
TGTGCCAGCAGCTTGGACAGAAATAACTATGGCTACACCTTC
CASSLDRNNYGYTF
>-|14|-|TRBJ2-2|TRBV24-1
TGTGCCACCAGTGATATGGCGGGGACCGGGGAGCTGTTTTTT
CATSDMAGTGELFF
>-|21|-|TRBJ2-6|TRBV27
TGTGCCAGCAGTTTACGTGCCCAGTTAGGGACACCAACGGCTGGGGCCAACGTCCTGACTTTC
CASSLRAQLGTPTAGANVLTF
>few|13|TRBD1|TRBJ1-1|TRBV6-5
TGTGCCAGCAGTTACGCAGGGACAGCCAAAGCTTTCTTT
CASSYAGTAKAFF